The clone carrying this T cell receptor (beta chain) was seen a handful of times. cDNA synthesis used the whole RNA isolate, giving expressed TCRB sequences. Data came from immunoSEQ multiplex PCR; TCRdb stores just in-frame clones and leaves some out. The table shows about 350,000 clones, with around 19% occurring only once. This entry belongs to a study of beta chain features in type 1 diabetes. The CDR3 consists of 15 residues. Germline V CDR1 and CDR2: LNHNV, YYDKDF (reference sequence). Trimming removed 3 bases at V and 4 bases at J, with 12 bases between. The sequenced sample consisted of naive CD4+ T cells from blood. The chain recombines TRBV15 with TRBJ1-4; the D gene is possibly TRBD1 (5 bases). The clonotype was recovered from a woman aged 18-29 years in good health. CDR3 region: CATSREGPRNEKLFF. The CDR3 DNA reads TGTGCCACCAGCAGGGAGGGACCGCGTAATGAAAAACTGTTTTTT.